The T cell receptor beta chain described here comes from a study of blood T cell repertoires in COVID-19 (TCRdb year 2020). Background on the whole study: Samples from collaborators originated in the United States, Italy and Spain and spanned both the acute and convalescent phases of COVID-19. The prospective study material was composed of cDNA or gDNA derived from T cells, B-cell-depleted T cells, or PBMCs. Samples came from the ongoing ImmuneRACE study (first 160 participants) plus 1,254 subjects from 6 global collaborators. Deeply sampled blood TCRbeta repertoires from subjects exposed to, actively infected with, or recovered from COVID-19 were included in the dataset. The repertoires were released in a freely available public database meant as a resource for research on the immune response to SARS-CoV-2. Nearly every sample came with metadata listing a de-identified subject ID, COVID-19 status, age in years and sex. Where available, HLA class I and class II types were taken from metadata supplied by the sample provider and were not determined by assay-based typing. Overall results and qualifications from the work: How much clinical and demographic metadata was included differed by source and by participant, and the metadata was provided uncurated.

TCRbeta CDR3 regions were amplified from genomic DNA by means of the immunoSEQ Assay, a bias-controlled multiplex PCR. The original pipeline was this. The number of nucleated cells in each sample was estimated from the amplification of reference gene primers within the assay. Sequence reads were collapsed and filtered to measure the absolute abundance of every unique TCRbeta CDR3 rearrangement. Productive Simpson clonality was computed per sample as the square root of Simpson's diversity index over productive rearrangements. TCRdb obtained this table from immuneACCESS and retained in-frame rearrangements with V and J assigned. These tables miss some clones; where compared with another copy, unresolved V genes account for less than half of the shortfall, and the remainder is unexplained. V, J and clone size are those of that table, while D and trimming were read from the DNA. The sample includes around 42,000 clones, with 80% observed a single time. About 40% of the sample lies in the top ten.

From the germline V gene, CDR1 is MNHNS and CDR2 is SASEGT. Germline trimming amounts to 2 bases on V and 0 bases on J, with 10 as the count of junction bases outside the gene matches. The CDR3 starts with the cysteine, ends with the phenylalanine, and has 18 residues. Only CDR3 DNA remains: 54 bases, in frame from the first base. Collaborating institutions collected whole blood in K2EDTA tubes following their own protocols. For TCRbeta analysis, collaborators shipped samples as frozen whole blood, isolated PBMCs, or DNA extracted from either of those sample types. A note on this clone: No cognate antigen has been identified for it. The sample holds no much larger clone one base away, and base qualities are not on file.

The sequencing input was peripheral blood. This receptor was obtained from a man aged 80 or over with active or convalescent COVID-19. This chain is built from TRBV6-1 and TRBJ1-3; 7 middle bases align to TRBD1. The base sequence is TGTGCCAGCAGTGAAATCTTGGGACAGCTAGGCTCTGGAAACACCATATATTTT. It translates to CASSEILGQLGSGNTIYF.